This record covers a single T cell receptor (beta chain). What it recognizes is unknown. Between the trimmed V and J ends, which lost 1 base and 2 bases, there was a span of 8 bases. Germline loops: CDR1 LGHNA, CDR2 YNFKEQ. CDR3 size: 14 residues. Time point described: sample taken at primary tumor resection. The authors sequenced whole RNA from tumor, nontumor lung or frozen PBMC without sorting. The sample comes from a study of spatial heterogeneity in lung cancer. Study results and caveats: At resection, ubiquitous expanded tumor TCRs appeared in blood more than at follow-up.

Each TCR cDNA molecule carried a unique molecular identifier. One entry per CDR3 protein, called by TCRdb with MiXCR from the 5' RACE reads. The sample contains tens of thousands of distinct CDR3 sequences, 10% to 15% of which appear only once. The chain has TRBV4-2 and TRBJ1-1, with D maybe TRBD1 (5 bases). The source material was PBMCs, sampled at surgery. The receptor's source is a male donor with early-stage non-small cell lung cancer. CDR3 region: CASSQVGANTEAFF. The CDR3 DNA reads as TGTGCCAGCAGCCAAGTAGGGGCTAACACTGAAGCTTTCTTT.